These 3 T cell receptor beta chains were all obtained from the same sample, sequenced in a study of T cells in Graves' hyperthyroidism and ophthalmopathy. The source material, RNA transcripts, was used to amplify TCR beta CDR3 regions. First-round RT-PCR targeting the TCR CDR3 was performed with the HTBI primer set. TCRdb redid the calling of the multiplex PCR reads with MiXCR, one entry per CDR3 protein. The sample has roughly 110,000 distinct CDR3 sequences, 16% seen once. The sample consisted of blood. The source of these receptors is a woman in her forties or fifties with Graves' hyperthyroidism.

This clonotype occurred many times. CDR3 sequence (DNA): TGTGCCAGCAGCTTAGAGGTACTGAACACTGAAGCTTTCTTT. It specifies CASSLEVLNTEAFF. The chain links TRBV11-2 to TRBJ1-1; D gene ambiguous. Per the germline V gene, CDR1 is SGHAT and CDR2 is FQNNGV. The V and J ends lost 0 bases and 0 bases respectively, with 5 bases between them. The CDR3 has 14 residues.

This clonotype was detected many times. J is TRBJ1-1 and V is TRBV5-1, with D hard to call. Trimming shortened V by 0 bases and J by 1 base, and 7 bases separated the two germline ends. Per the germline V gene, CDR1 is SGHRS and CDR2 is YFSETQ. The CDR3 runs 14 residues. The CDR3 spells CASSLDMGNTEAFF. The CDR3 DNA sequence: TGCGCCAGCAGCTTGGACATGGGGAACACTGAAGCTTTCTTT. Variable domain in full (rest from reference TRBV5-1 and TRBJ1-1): KAGVTQTPRYLIKTRGQQVTLSCSPISGHRSVSWYQQTPGQGLQFLFEYFSETQRNKGNFPGRFSGRQFSNSRSEMNVSTLELGDSALYLCASSLDMGNTEAFFGQGTRLTVV.

This clonotype was seen repeatedly, ten times or more. V and J are TRBV18 and TRBJ1-1; 9 bases line up with TRBD1. V was clipped by 3 bases and J by 5 bases; unmatched bases: 4. Germline lookup yields CDR1 KGHSH and CDR2 LQKENI. The CDR3 has 14 amino acids. In DNA, the CDR3 is TGTGCCAGCTCACCCAGGGACAGGGCTACTGAAGCTTTCTTT. The encoded protein is CASSPRDRATEAFF.